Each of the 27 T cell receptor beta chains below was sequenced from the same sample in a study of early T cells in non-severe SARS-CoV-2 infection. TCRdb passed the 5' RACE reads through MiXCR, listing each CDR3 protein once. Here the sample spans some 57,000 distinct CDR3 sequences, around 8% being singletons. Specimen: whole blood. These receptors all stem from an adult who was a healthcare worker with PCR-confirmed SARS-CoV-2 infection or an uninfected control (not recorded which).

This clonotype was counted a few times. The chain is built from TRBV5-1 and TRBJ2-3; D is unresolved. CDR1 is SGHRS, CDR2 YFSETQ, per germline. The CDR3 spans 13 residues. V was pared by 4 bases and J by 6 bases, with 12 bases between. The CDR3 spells CASSPSTTDTQYF. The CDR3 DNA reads TGCGCCAGCAGCCCATCTACGACGGATACGCAGTATTTT.

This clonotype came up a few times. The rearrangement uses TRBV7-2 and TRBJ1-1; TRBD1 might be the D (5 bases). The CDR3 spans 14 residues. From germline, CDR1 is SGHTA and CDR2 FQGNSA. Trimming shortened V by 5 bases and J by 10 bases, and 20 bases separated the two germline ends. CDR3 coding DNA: TGTGCCAGCAGCCCACTCGGGGGAGTCAGCACAGCTTTCTTT. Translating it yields CASSPLGGVSTAFF.

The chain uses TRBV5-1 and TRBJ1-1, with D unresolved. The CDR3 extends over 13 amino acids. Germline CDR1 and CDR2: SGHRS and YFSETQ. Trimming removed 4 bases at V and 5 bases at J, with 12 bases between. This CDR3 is CASSPMSPTEAFF. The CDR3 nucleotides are TGCGCCAGCAGCCCGATGAGCCCAACTGAAGCTTTCTTT.

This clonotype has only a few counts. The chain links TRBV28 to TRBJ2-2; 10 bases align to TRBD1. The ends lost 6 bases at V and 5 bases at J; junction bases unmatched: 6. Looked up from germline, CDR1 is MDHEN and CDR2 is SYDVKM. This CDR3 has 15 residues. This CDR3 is CASSLGTGVTGELFF. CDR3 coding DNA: TGTGCCAGCAGCCTGGGGACAGGGGTAACCGGGGAGCTGTTTTTT.

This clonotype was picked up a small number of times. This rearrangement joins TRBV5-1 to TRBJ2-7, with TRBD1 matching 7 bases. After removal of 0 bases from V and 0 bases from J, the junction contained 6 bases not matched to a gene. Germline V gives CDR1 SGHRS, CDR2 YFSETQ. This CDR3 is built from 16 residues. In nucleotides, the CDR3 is TGCGCCAGCAGCTTGGCCTGGACAGGCCTCTCCTACGAGCAGTACTTC. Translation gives CASSLAWTGLSYEQYF.

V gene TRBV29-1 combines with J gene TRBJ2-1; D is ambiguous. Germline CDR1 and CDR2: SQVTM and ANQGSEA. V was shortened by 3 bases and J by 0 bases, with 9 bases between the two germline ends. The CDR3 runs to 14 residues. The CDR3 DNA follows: TGCAGCGTTGATCGGCCTGACTCCTACAATGAGCAGTTCTTC. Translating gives CSVDRPDSYNEQFF.

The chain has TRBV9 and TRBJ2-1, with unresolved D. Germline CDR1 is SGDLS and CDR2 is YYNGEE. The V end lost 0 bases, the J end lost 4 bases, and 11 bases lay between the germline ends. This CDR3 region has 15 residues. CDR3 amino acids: CASSVGGLEYNEQFF. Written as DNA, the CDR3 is TGTGCCAGCAGCGTAGGCGGCCTCGAATACAATGAGCAGTTCTTC.

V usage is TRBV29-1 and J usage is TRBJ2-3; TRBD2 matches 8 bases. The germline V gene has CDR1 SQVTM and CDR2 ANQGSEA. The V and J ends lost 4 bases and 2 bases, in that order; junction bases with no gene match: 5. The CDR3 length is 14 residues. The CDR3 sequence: CSVAAGVFTDTQYF. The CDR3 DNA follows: TGCAGCGTTGCAGCGGGAGTGTTCACAGATACGCAGTATTTT.

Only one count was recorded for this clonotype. CDR3 loop: CASSVASGRKSDTQYF. CDR3 nucleotide sequence: TGTGCCAGCAGTGTGGCTAGCGGGAGGAAATCAGATACGCAGTATTTT. The rearrangement uses TRBV2 and TRBJ2-3; 11 bases match TRBD2. The CDR3 runs 16 residues. Trimming removed 4 bases from V and 4 bases from J; junction bases left unmatched: 7. Germline CDR1 reads SNHLY; CDR2 reads FYNNEI.

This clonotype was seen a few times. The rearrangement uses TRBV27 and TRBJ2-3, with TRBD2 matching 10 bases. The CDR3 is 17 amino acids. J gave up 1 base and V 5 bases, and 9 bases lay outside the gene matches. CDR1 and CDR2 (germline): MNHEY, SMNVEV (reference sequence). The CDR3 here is CASSHRRTSGRTDTQYF. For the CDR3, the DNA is TGTGCCAGCAGTCACCGAAGGACTAGCGGCCGCACAGATACGCAGTATTTT.

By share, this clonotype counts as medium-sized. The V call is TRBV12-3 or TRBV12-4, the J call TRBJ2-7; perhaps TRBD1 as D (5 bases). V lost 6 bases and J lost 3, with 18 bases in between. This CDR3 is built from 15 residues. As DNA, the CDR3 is TGTGCCAGCAGCCCAAGGGGTGACCCTTACTACGAGCAGTACTTC. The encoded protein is CASSPRGDPYYEQYF.

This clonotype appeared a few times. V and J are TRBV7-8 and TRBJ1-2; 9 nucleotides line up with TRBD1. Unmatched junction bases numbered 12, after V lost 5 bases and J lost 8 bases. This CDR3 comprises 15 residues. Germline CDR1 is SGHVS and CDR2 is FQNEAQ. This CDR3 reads CASSQRGQGIKGYTF. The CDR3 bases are TGTGCCAGCAGCCAGAGGGGACAGGGAATCAAAGGCTACACCTTC.

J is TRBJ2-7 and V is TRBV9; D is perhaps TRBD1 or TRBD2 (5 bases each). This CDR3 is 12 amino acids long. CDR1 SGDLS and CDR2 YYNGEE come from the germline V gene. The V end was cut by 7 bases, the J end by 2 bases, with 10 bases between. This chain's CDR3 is CASGDAAYEQYF. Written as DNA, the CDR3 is TGTGCCAGCGGGGACGCCGCCTACGAGCAGTACTTC. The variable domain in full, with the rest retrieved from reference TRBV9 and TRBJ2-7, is DSGVTQTPKHLITATGQRVTLRCSPRSGDLSVYWYQQSLDQGLQFLIQYYNGEERAKGNILERFSAQQFPDLHSELNLSSLELGDSALYFCASGDAAYEQYFGPGTRLTVT.

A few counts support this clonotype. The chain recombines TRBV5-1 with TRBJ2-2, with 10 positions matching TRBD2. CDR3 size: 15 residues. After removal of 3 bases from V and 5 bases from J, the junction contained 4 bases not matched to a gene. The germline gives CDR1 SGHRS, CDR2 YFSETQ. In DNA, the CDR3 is TGCGCCAGCAGCTCCGGGACTAGCGTGACCGGGGAGCTGTTTTTT. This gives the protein CASSSGTSVTGELFF.

The CDR3 DNA follows: TGTGCCAGCAGTTTTTCTGGAAAGGATGAGCAGTTCTTC. It encodes CASSFSGKDEQFF. The chain combines TRBV27 with TRBJ2-1; D uncertain. V lost 3 bases, J lost 8 bases, and 11 bases lay in between. This CDR3 is 13 amino acids long. Germline values: CDR1 MNHEY, CDR2 SMNVEV (reference sequence).

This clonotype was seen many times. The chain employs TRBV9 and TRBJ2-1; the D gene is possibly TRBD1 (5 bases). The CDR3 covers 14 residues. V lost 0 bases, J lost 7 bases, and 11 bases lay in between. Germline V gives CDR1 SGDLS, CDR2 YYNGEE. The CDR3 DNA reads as TGTGCCAGCAGCGTAGATTCAGGGTTGAATGAGCAGTTCTTC. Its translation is CASSVDSGLNEQFF.

CDR3 bases: TGTGCCAGCAGCATTCTAGCGGAATCCTACAATGAGCAGTTCTTC. It is translated as CASSILAESYNEQFF. The chain links TRBV7-2 to TRBJ2-1; 7 bases are shared with TRBD2. V lost 5 bases, J lost 1 base, and 5 bases stayed unmatched. The CDR3 totals 15 residues. Germline V lookup: CDR1 SGHTA, CDR2 FQGNSA.

The CDR3 bases are TGTGCCAGCAGCTCCGGTGGCGGTAGCGGGAGGAGGCAAGAGACCCAGTACTTC. It specifies CASSSGGGSGRRQETQYF. This chain connects TRBV7-9 to TRBJ2-5, with 10 nucleotides matching TRBD2. V shed 4 bases and J 2 bases; nucleotides not matched to a gene: 13. Germline CDR1 reads SEHNR; CDR2 reads FQNEAQ (reference sequence). This CDR3 is 18 amino acids long.

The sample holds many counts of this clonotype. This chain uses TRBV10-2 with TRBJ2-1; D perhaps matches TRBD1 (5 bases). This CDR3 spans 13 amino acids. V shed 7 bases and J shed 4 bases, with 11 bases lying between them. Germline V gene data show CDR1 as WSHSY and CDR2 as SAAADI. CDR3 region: CASTDIGYNEQFF. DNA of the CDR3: TGCGCCAGCACGGACATTGGGTACAATGAGCAGTTCTTC.

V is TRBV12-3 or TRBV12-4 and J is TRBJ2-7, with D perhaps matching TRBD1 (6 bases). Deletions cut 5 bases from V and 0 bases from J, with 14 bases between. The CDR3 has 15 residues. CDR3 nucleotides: TGTGCCAGCAGTCCCGGGACACTTAGCTCCTACGAGCAGTACTTC. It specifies CASSPGTLSSYEQYF.

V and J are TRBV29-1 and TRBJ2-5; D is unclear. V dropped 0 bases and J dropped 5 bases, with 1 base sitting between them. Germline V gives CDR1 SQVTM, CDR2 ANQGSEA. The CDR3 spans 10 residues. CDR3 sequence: CSVEEETQYF. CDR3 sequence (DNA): TGCAGCGTTGAAGAGGAGACCCAGTACTTC.

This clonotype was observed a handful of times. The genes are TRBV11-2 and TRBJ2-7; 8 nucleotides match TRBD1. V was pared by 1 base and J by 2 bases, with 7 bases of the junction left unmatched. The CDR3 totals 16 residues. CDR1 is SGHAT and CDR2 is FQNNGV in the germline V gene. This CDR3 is CASSLAGQGRTYEQYF. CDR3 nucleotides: TGTGCCAGCAGCTTAGCCGGACAGGGAAGGACCTACGAGCAGTACTTC.

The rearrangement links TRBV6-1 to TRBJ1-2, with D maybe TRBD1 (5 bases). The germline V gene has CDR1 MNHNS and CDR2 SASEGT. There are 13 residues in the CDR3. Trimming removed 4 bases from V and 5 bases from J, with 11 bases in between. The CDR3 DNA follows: TGTGCCAGCAGTGGGTCAGGGTTATATGGCTACACCTTC. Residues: CASSGSGLYGYTF.

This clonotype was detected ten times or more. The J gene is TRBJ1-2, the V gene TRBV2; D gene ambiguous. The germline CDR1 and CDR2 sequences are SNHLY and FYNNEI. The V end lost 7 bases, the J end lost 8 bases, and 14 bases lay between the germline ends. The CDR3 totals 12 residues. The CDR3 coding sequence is TGTGCCAGCACCCAGGACGCTTGGGGCTACACCTTC. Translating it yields CASTQDAWGYTF.

The CDR3 is CASSRPEETQYF. CDR3 nucleotides: TGTGCCAGCAGCCGACCCGAGGAGACCCAGTACTTC. The V gene is TRBV3-1, the J gene TRBJ2-5; no clear D gene. From germline, CDR1 is LGHDT and CDR2 YNNKEL (reference sequence). The CDR3 sequence is 12 residues long. The germline V and J ends were trimmed by 4 bases and 5 bases, with 8 bases remaining between them.

The CDR3 DNA follows: TGTGCCAGCACCTCCGGGACTCCAGCCTACGAGCAGTACTTC. It yields the protein CASTSGTPAYEQYF. The gene calls are TRBV12-3 or TRBV12-4 and TRBJ2-7; D possibly corresponds to TRBD2 (6 bases). This CDR3 has 14 amino acids. V shed 7 bases and J shed 2 bases, with 15 bases lying between them.

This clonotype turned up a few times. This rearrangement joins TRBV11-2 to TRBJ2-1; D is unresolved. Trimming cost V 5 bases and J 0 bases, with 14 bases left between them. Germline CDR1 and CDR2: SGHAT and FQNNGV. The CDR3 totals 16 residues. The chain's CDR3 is CASSHYAGSSYNEQFF. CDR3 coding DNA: TGTGCCAGCAGCCATTACGCCGGCAGCTCCTACAATGAGCAGTTCTTC.